This T cell receptor beta chain was captured by sequencing in a study of blood T cells in healthy people across ages. The CDR3 runs 13 residues. Trimming left V 6 bases short and J 5 bases short, with 17 bases between. In germline, CDR1 is SQVTM, CDR2 ANQGSEA. General observations from the study: Greater diversity and more naive CD4+ cells were seen in long-lived donors than in aged donors.

A second PCR of about 6 to 12 cycles used a sample-barcoded 5' primer and a J-beta primer mix. MiXCR, applied by TCRdb to the 5' RACE reads, yields one record per CDR3 protein. Of about 620,000 distinct CDR3 sequences in the sample, approximately 52% were seen once. About this clonotype itself: Antigen specificity is unknown.

The chain couples TRBV29-1 to TRBJ2-7; D is perhaps TRBD1 (6 bases). The origin of this receptor is an elderly woman in good health. The material sequenced was blood. The CDR3: CSVLSRGRNEQYF. The CDR3 nucleotides read TGCAGCGTCCTTAGCAGGGGTAGGAACGAGCAGTACTTC.